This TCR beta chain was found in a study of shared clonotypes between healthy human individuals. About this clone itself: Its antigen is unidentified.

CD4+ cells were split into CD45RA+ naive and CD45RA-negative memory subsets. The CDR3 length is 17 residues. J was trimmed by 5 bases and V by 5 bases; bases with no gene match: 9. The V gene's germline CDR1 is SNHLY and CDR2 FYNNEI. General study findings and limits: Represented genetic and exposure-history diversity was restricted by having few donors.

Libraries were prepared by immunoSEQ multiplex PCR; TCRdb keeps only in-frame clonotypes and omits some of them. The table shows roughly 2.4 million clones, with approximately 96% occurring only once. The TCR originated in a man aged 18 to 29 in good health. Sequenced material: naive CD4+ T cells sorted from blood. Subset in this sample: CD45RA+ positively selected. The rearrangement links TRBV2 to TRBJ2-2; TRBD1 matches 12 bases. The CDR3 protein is CASSRSGTGGATGELFF. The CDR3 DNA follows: TGTGCCAGCAGTAGGTCGGGGACAGGGGGCGCGACCGGGGAGCTGTTTTTT.